The 24 T cell receptor beta chains presented below share a single source sample, sequenced in a study of blood T cells in healthy people across ages. Next came a second PCR, run for roughly 6 to 11 cycles, which used a sample-barcoded 5' primer along with a J-beta primer mix. TCRdb re-called the 5' RACE reads through MiXCR, storing one row per CDR3 protein. The sample shows roughly 1.5 million distinct CDR3 sequences, approximately 39% of them seen only once. Material: blood. The source of these receptors is a woman aged 18 to 35 in good health.

V is TRBV3-1 and J is TRBJ2-1, with D tentatively TRBD1 (7 bases). Trimming shortened V by 5 bases and J by 9 bases, and 20 bases separated the two germline ends. The CDR3 totals 15 residues. CDR1 LGHDT and CDR2 YNNKEL come from the germline V gene (reference sequence). The CDR3 DNA reads TGTGCCAGCAGCTACACGACAGGGCGGGACGGTGAGCAGTTCTTC. This encodes CASSYTTGRDGEQFF.

Only one count was recorded for this clonotype. This chain uses TRBV6-1 with TRBJ1-1; D is unresolved. CDR1 and CDR2 from the germline V gene are MNHNS and SASEGT. V was pared by 1 base and J by 5 bases, with 14 bases between. The CDR3 is made up of 15 amino acids. The DNA for the CDR3 is TGTGCCAGCAGTGAAGAAAGGGCCGATAGGACTGAAGCTTTCTTT. It codes for CASSEERADRTEAFF.

The chain has TRBV20-1 and TRBJ2-7, with D unclear. Germline CDR1 is DFQATT and CDR2 is SNEGSKA (reference sequence). The CDR3 contains 10 residues. Deletions cut 6 bases from V and 8 bases from J, with 11 bases between. The CDR3 DNA reads as TGCAGTGCCCCCTTCGGCCAGCAGTACTTC. It specifies CSAPFGQQYF.

The rearrangement joins TRBV7-8 to TRBJ2-5; TRBD2 agrees at 8 bases. The end of the DNA fits TRBJ2-1 better, so the J call may be wrong. The length of the CDR3 is 16 residues. Germline V gene lookup returns CDR1 SGHVS and CDR2 FQNEAQ. CDR3 bases: TGTGCCAGCAGCTTAACCAATAGCGGGATTCAAGAGACCCAGTTCTTC. Translating gives CASSLTNSGIQETQFF.

There are a few counts of this clonotype. V is TRBV7-3 and J is TRBJ2-5, with D possibly matching TRBD1 (6 bases). V was pared by 5 bases and J by 5 bases, with 18 bases between. The CDR3 contains 15 residues. Germline CDR1 is SGHTA and CDR2 is FQGTGA. As DNA, the CDR3 is TGTGCCAGCAGCAGCACGGGACACGGAGTGGAGACCCAGTACTTC. This sequence encodes CASSSTGHGVETQYF.

The sample holds a few counts of this clonotype. V is TRBV4-2 and J is TRBJ2-1; 7 bases fit TRBD2. V lost 3 bases and J lost 5; bases outside the gene matches: 13. Germline CDR1 is LGHNA and CDR2 is YNFKEQ. This CDR3 has 17 amino acids. This CDR3 reads CASSQARGDPWHNEQFF. CDR3 nucleotide sequence: TGTGCCAGCAGCCAGGCTCGGGGGGATCCATGGCACAATGAGCAGTTCTTC.

This chain links TRBV5-4 with TRBJ2-1, with 12 bases aligning to TRBD2. CDR3 length: 19 amino acids. Germline V gene sequence: CDR1 SGHNT, CDR2 YYREEE (reference sequence). Trimming cost V 4 bases and J 4 bases; bases outside gene matches: 15. CDR3 loop: CASSLRSSGGALRYNEQFF. The CDR3 region has the DNA TGTGCCAGCAGCCTGCGATCTAGCGGGGGGGCCCTACGATACAATGAGCAGTTCTTC.

The genes are TRBV5-1 and TRBJ2-1, with a weak D call TRBD2 (6 bases). V gave up 2 bases and J gave up 13 bases, with 19 bases separating them. The CDR3 extends over 14 amino acids. Germline V gene sequence: CDR1 SGHRS, CDR2 YFSETQ. In nucleotides, the CDR3 is TGCGCCAGCAGCTTCGGGGGATCCCAAGAGACCCAGTTCTTC. The encoded protein is CASSFGGSQETQFF.

This chain links TRBV25-1 with TRBJ2-5; D remains unclear. The CDR3 has 14 residues. Germline-derived CDR1 and CDR2 are MGHDK and SYGVNS. V was pared by 2 bases and J by 5 bases, with 12 bases between. Here the CDR3 DNA reads TGTGCCAGCAGTGAAGATCGGGTCGGGGAGACCCAGTACTTC. Translation gives CASSEDRVGETQYF.

Only a few counts were recorded for this clonotype. The V and J genes are TRBV18 and TRBJ2-5, with 7 nucleotides matching TRBD1. V was pared by 3 bases and J by 1 base, with 8 bases of the junction left unmatched. Germline assignment: CDR1 KGHSH and CDR2 LQKENI. This CDR3 has 16 amino acids. CDR3 protein: CASSPIDRAVQETQYF. The CDR3 DNA reads as TGTGCCAGCTCACCGATTGACAGGGCGGTCCAAGAGACCCAGTACTTC.

The CDR3 bases are TGTGCCAGCAGCCCGGGACAGGGTCCCCTCCACTTT. It codes for CASSPGQGPLHF. This chain links TRBV9 with TRBJ1-6; 9 bases match TRBD1. The CDR3 has 12 amino acids. Unmatched junction bases numbered 3, after V lost 4 bases and J lost 13 bases. Germline assignment: CDR1 SGDLS and CDR2 YYNGEE.

The chain combines TRBV14 with TRBJ2-1, with TRBD1 matching 7 bases. This CDR3 region has 13 residues. Germline V gives CDR1 SGHDN, CDR2 FVKESK. The trim removed 2 bases at V and 9 bases at J, leaving 4 bases unmatched. The CDR3: CASSQNRGSEQFF. CDR3 sequence (DNA): TGTGCCAGCAGCCAAAACAGGGGTTCTGAGCAGTTCTTC.

This clonotype was observed a single time. The genes are TRBV7-2 and TRBJ1-6; D is uncertain. The germline CDR1 and CDR2 sequences are SGHTA and FQGNSA. V dropped 6 bases and J dropped 9 bases, with 9 bases sitting between them. CDR3 length: 12 residues. CDR3: CASRTDPSPLHF. As DNA, the CDR3 is TGTGCCAGCAGAACAGACCCTTCACCCCTCCACTTT.

This clonotype was seen a few times. The rearrangement joins TRBV20-1 to TRBJ2-6; 8 bases map to TRBD2. CDR3 length: 16 residues. J gave up 2 bases and V 4 bases, and 7 bases lay outside the gene matches. CDR1 and CDR2 from the germline V gene are DFQATT and SNEGSKA (reference sequence). This CDR3 is CSAIGRGSAGANVLTF. The CDR3 DNA sequence: TGCAGTGCTATCGGGAGGGGGTCGGCTGGGGCCAACGTCCTGACTTTC.

This clonotype has more than one count but fewer than ten. The chain links TRBV18 to TRBJ2-5; tentative D call: TRBD2 (5 bases). Trimming took 1 base from V and 0 from J, leaving 12 bases between them. The CDR3 loop spans 16 amino acids. Germline lookup yields CDR1 KGHSH and CDR2 LQKENI. CDR3 amino acids: CASSPRGADDQETQYF. The CDR3 region has the DNA TGTGCCAGCTCACCACGTGGAGCGGATGACCAAGAGACCCAGTACTTC.

This clonotype came up a few times. The V and J genes are TRBV6-6 and TRBJ1-2, with D possibly being TRBD1 (5 bases). CDR3 length equals 13 residues. CDR1 and CDR2 from the germline V gene are MNHNY and SVGAGI (reference sequence). Trimming cost V 1 base and J 4 bases, with 7 bases left between them. The CDR3 sequence is CASSYFGTYGYTF. The DNA of the CDR3 is TGTGCCAGCAGTTACTTTGGGACCTATGGCTACACCTTC.

The rearrangement uses TRBV20-1 and TRBJ2-5, with D perhaps being TRBD1 or TRBD2 (8 bases each). Germline V gene sequence: CDR1 DFQATT, CDR2 SNEGSKA (reference sequence). The CDR3 consists of 14 residues. Trimming left V 1 base short and J 7 bases short, with 16 bases between. CDR3 loop: CSARVGSGTGTQYF. The CDR3 DNA follows: TGCAGTGCTAGAGTGGGTAGCGGGACAGGGACCCAGTACTTC.

This clonotype was detected a few times. The chain uses TRBV20-1 and TRBJ2-1, with D tentatively TRBD2 (5 bases). The CDR3 sequence is 15 residues long. Trimming removed 8 bases at V and 3 bases at J, with 20 bases between. CDR1 DFQATT and CDR2 SNEGSKA come from the germline V gene (reference sequence). The CDR3 DNA is TGCAGTATTTACACCGGGAAAACCGACTACAATGAGCAGTTCTTC. Its protein product is CSIYTGKTDYNEQFF.

This clonotype was observed many times. Germline is not matched at one junction end, which may reflect a read error. V and J are TRBV12-3 or TRBV12-4 and TRBJ2-4, with D hard to call. The CDR3 covers 12 residues. As DNA, the CDR3 is TGTGCCAGCAGCTTAGTCAGAAACATTCAGTACTTC. Translated, it gives CASSLVRNIQYF.

CDR3 bases: TGTGCCAGCAGTGAAGCCGGGGGGGCGGGTGAGCAGTACTTC. This encodes CASSEAGGAGEQYF. This chain joins TRBV2 and TRBJ2-7, with 8 bases identical to TRBD2. J was trimmed by 7 bases and V by 0 bases; bases with no gene match: 5. The germline gives CDR1 SNHLY, CDR2 FYNNEI. The CDR3 has 14 residues. Variable domain in full (rest from reference TRBV2 and TRBJ2-7): EPEVTQTPSHQVTQMGQEVILRCVPISNHLYFYWYRQILGQKVEFLVSFYNNEISEKSEIFDDQFSVERPDGSNFTLKIRSTKLEDSAMYFCASSEAGGAGEQYFGPGTRLTVT.

The chain recombines TRBV14 with TRBJ1-4; no clear D. With 1 base removed from V and 6 bases from J, the gap between germline ends came to 12 bases. This CDR3 comprises 15 residues. CDR1 and CDR2 from the germline V gene are SGHDN and FVKESK. CDR3 residues: CASSQVGRYHEKLFF. In DNA, the CDR3 is TGTGCCAGCAGCCAAGTTGGCAGGTATCATGAAAAACTGTTTTTT.

This clonotype was detected only a few times. V is TRBV18 and J is TRBJ2-3, with D possibly called TRBD1 or TRBD2 (5 bases each). This CDR3 is 14 amino acids long. Trimming removed 0 bases at V and 7 bases at J, with 11 bases between. Germline lookup yields CDR1 KGHSH and CDR2 LQKENI. The DNA of the CDR3 is TGTGCCAGCTCACCACCGTCGGGGACCCATACGCAGTATTTT. Encoded protein: CASSPPSGTHTQYF. The full variable domain, with the rest looked up from reference TRBV18 and TRBJ2-3, is NAGVMQNPRHLVRRRGQEARLRCSPMKGHSHVYWYRQLPEEGLKFMVYLQKENIIDESGMPKERFSAEFPKEGPSILRIQQVVRGDSAAYFCASSPPSGTHTQYFGPGTRLTVL.

The gene calls are TRBV5-8 and TRBJ1-6; 9 bases line up with TRBD1. Germline lookup yields CDR1 SGHTS and CDR2 YDEGEE. This CDR3 contains 18 residues. V lost 7 bases to trimming and J lost 5 bases; unmatched junction nucleotides: 16. The CDR3: CASPAGTGMKNHNSPLHF. The CDR3 DNA is TGTGCCAGCCCGGCCGGGACAGGGATGAAGAACCATAATTCACCCCTCCACTTT.

V gene TRBV5-1 combines with J gene TRBJ2-2, with a weak D call TRBD2 (6 bases). The CDR3 extends over 17 amino acids. The V and J ends lost 0 bases and 3 bases respectively, with 15 bases between them. The germline gives CDR1 SGHRS, CDR2 YFSETQ. CDR3 amino acids: CASSLGAGTADTGELFF. Here the CDR3 DNA reads TGCGCCAGCAGCTTGGGGGCCGGGACTGCAGACACCGGGGAGCTGTTTTTT.